Listed below are T cell receptor beta chains from one sample, sequenced in a study of T-cell memory formation after mild COVID-19. Via MiXCR, TCRdb re-called the 5' RACE reads, giving one row per CDR3 protein. The table shows about 130,000 distinct CDR3 sequences, with approximately 25% occurring only once. Source material: PBMCs or a T cell subset sorted from them (not recorded which). The receptors stem from an adult woman who had mild COVID-19 (a few samples of this study predate the infection). Cell type and time point are not known. Both conserved end residues are part of each CDR3. The D gene is left open where the match is weak. The size field is filled for only some rows; it gives once, few, many or a size class.

J gene,D gene,clone size,V gene,CDR3 DNA,CDR3 protein
TRBJ2-1,TRBD2,-,TRBV7-9,TGTGCCAGCAGCTTAGATAGCCTAGCGGTCTACAATGAGCAGTTCTTC,CASSLDSLAVYNEQFF
TRBJ1-2,-,few,TRBV4-3,TGCGCCAGCAGCCAAGGTACTTCCCCGCTGGGGAAATATGGCTACACCTTC,CASSQGTSPLGKYGYTF
TRBJ2-7,-,few,TRBV27,TGTGCCAGCAGGCCCCTCCTAGGTACCCACGAGCAGTACTTC,CASRPLLGTHEQYF
TRBJ2-1,TRBD2,few,TRBV11-3,TGTGCCAGCTCCGCTGGGGAGGGACGAGGGTATAATGAGCAGTTCTTC,CASSAGEGRGYNEQFF
TRBJ1-2,-,-,TRBV15,TGTGCCACCAGCAGAGAGGGGTCAGGGTACGGTTTGCACTATGGCTACACCTTC,CATSREGSGYGLHYGYTF
TRBJ2-7,TRBD1,few,TRBV29-1,TGCAGCGTTACGCAGGGGGCCTACGAGCAGTACTTC,CSVTQGAYEQYF
TRBJ2-3,-,few,TRBV7-2,TGTGCCAGCAGCGTTGACAGGGACTTCTCTAGCACAGATACGCAGTATTTT,CASSVDRDFSSTDTQYF
TRBJ2-5,-,-,TRBV7-9,TGTGCCAGCAGCCCCGGACTTTTTTTCTCGGAGACCCAGTACTTC,CASSPGLFFSETQYF
TRBJ1-1,-,few,TRBV12-3/TRBV12-4,TGTGCCAGCAGTTTAGTTTCAGGATTGAACACTGAAGCTTTCTTT,CASSLVSGLNTEAFF
TRBJ2-3,TRBD2,-,TRBV6-5,TGTGCCAGCAGTTACCCCGGCGGAGCGGGGGGGGTGGATACGCAGTATTTT,CASSYPGGAGGVDTQYF
TRBJ1-2,-,-,TRBV15,TGTGCCACCAGCAGGCGTCCCGTGACGAGTTATGGCTACACCTTC,CATSRRPVTSYGYTF
TRBJ1-2,TRBD1,-,TRBV4-1,TGCGCCAGCAGCCAAGGGGGACAGACCCTTTATGGCTACACCTTC,CASSQGGQTLYGYTF
TRBJ2-3,TRBD2,-,TRBV9,TGTGCCAGCAGCGCTACTAGCGGGAGTCCGTATTTT,CASSATSGSPYF
TRBJ1-1,TRBD1,few,TRBV7-9,TGTGCCGGCCAGACAGGGGGCACTGAAGCTTTCTTT,CAGQTGGTEAFF
TRBJ2-7,-,-,TRBV7-9,TGTGCCAGCAGCTTAGAGGACGAGAACTACGAGCAGTACTTC,CASSLEDENYEQYF
TRBJ2-7,-,-,TRBV12-3/TRBV12-4,TGTGCCAGCAGCAATGTTACATACGAGCAGTACTTC,CASSNVTYEQYF
TRBJ2-7,-,few,TRBV7-9,TGTGCCAGCAGCCGGACCATTGGGGAGCAGTACTTC,CASSRTIGEQYF
TRBJ2-7,-,-,TRBV7-9,TGTGCCAGCAGCCCCGGACATAAGCAGTACTTC,CASSPGHKQYF
TRBJ1-1,TRBD1,many,TRBV5-1,TGCGCCAGCAGCTTGACGACAACAGGGGGTACGACTGAAGCTTTCTTT,CASSLTTTGGTTEAFF
TRBJ2-5,TRBD2,many,TRBV7-9,TGTGCCAGCAGTCCTAGCGGGAGGGAGACCCAGTACTTC,CASSPSGRETQYF
TRBJ1-4,-,few,TRBV4-3,TGCGCCAGCAGCCCAGTGACAGGACCGAATGAAAAACTGTTTTTT,CASSPVTGPNEKLFF
TRBJ1-1,TRBD1,-,TRBV9,TGTGCCAGCAGCTCTTCGGGGACAGGGGGCACTGAAGCTTTCTTT,CASSSSGTGGTEAFF
TRBJ2-1,-,-,TRBV20-1,TGCAGTGCTTCGTCACGGATCGGGACTGACTACTTTTACAATGAGCAGTTCTTC,CSASSRIGTDYFYNEQFF
TRBJ2-5,TRBD2,-,TRBV9,TGTGCCAGCAGCACTCTAGCGGGGGGATTCGGGGAGACCCAGTACTTC,CASSTLAGGFGETQYF
TRBJ1-2,-,-,TRBV29-1,TGCAGCGTTGCGGGCAGGGGCGAAACTAACTATGGCTACACCTTC,CSVAGRGETNYGYTF
TRBJ1-1,TRBD1,-,TRBV9,TGTGCCAGCAGCGCCGGGACAGGGACGAACACTGAAGCTTTCTTT,CASSAGTGTNTEAFF
TRBJ2-7,TRBD1,few,TRBV5-5,TGTGCCAGCAGCTTGGCGGGACAGACCACTACAGGGAAGTACTTC,CASSLAGQTTTGKYF
TRBJ1-1,-,once,TRBV7-8,TGTGCCAGCAGTCTACAGGGTTCGAACACTGAAGCTTTCTTT,CASSLQGSNTEAFF
TRBJ2-3,TRBD1,few,TRBV9,TGTGCCAGCAGCGTAGATTTTGGCAGGGGGCAAGATACGCAGTATTTT,CASSVDFGRGQDTQYF
TRBJ1-4,-,once,TRBV4-2,TGTGCCAGCAGCCAAGTAGGGGGGGACAATGAAAAACTGTTTTTT,CASSQVGGDNEKLFF
TRBJ1-1,-,-,TRBV12-3/TRBV12-4,TGTGCCAGCAGTTTAGTAGGGGAAGCTTTCTTT,CASSLVGEAFF
TRBJ2-2,TRBD2,few,TRBV25-1,TGTGCCAGCAGTGAATCTCCGGGACTATGGACCGGGGAGCTGTTTTTT,CASSESPGLWTGELFF
TRBJ2-1,-,-,TRBV29-1,TGCAGCGTTTTGTCGGCTAGCAACAATGAGCAGTTCTTC,CSVLSASNNEQFF
TRBJ1-1,-,-,TRBV30,TGTGCCTGGATGGAAGGGAACACTGAAGCTTTCTTT,CAWMEGNTEAFF
TRBJ1-1,-,-,TRBV20-1,TGCAGTGCTAGAGAGATCAGTGATAGTACCATGAACACTGAAGCTTTCTTT,CSAREISDSTMNTEAFF
TRBJ2-6,-,few,TRBV7-2,TGTGCCAGCAGCTTAGTAGTACGGGCCAACGTCCTGACTTTC,CASSLVVRANVLTF
TRBJ2-7,-,few,TRBV7-9,TGTGCCAGCAGCTTTACGTTCCCCCTAAACTACGAGCAGTACTTC,CASSFTFPLNYEQYF
TRBJ2-3,-,-,TRBV4-3,TGCGCCAGCAGCCAAGATCGGCGGTTCCCGGATACGCAGTATTTT,CASSQDRRFPDTQYF
TRBJ2-2,TRBD2,few,TRBV7-2,TGTGCCAGCAGCCTCACACCGGGACTAGCGATGGCCGGGGAGCTGTTTTTT,CASSLTPGLAMAGELFF
TRBJ2-5,TRBD1,-,TRBV5-5,TGTGCCAGCAGCTTCAGGACAGGGTACCAAGAGACCCAGTACTTC,CASSFRTGYQETQYF
TRBJ1-5,-,-,TRBV16,TGTGCCAGCAGCCAAACCGGCGGAGGGGGGGTTGGCAATCAGCCCCAGCATTTT,CASSQTGGGGVGNQPQHF
TRBJ1-2,TRBD1,few,TRBV20-1,TGCAGTGCTAGATCGTCGCTTCAGGGGGCGCAGTGGTATGGCTACACCTTC,CSARSSLQGAQWYGYTF
TRBJ1-1,-,few,TRBV29-1,TGCAGCTCCCCGGGGGACAACCTGGAAGCTTTCTTT,CSSPGDNLEAFF
TRBJ2-5,-,-,TRBV12-3/TRBV12-4,TGTGCCAGCAGCCGCCCTCCCCGGGAGACCCAGTACTTC,CASSRPPRETQYF
TRBJ2-3,TRBD1,-,TRBV19,TGTGCCGGAGGGGCAGGGGGCTCGGCAGATACGCAGTATTTT,CAGGAGGSADTQYF
TRBJ2-5,-,-,TRBV7-9,TGTGCCAGCAGCTTCCTAGGGACCGGGCGTCTCTCGGAAGAGACCCAGTACTTC,CASSFLGTGRLSEETQYF
TRBJ2-7,-,few,TRBV12-3/TRBV12-4,TGTGCCAGCAGTTTACAGGCGGTTGTTCAGTACTTC,CASSLQAVVQYF
TRBJ2-3,-,-,TRBV9,TGTGCCAGCAGCGTAGGATCCGCCCTGGGCACAGATACGCAGTATTTT,CASSVGSALGTDTQYF
TRBJ2-5,-,-,TRBV12-3/TRBV12-4,TGTGCCAGCAGTTTCGATAGGGAGTGGGAGACCCAGTACTTC,CASSFDREWETQYF
TRBJ2-5,-,-,TRBV7-2,TGTGCCAGCAGCCCTAGCGATATGACAGGGATAAAGACCCAGTACTTC,CASSPSDMTGIKTQYF